A single sample gave rise to the 19 T cell receptor beta chains below, sequenced in a study of siplizumab effects on memory and regulatory T cells. Repertoires were generated with immunoSEQ multiplex PCR, while TCRdb's copy carries only in-frame clones and drops some. The table shows roughly 62,000 clones, with approximately 79% occurring only once. The sample comprised memory CD4+ T cells sorted from blood. The receptors here all came from a human donor in good health.

This sequence joins TRBV7-8 and TRBJ1-5; TRBD1 might be the D (5 bases). The CDR3 is made up of 16 amino acids. In germline, CDR1 is SGHVS, CDR2 FQNEAQ. V gave up 4 bases and J gave up 6 bases, with 19 bases separating them. The CDR3: CASSWGRAALGQPQHF. The CDR3 nucleotides read TGTGCCAGCAGCTGGGGGAGGGCGGCTCTGGGTCAGCCCCAGCATTTT.

The chain joins TRBV12-5 to TRBJ2-1, with 10 bases that match TRBD1. The CDR3 runs 14 residues. Losses at the gene ends were 6 bases for V and 5 bases for J; bases not matched to a gene: 4. Germline V gene lookup returns CDR1 LGHNT and CDR2 FRNRAP. CDR3 loop: CASGPGTGDNEQFF. The CDR3 nucleotides are TGTGCTAGTGGACCCGGGACAGGGGACAATGAGCAGTTCTTC.

This clone was seen a few times. The V and J genes are TRBV27 and TRBJ2-7; D unresolved. Germline V gene data show CDR1 as MNHEY and CDR2 as SMNVEV (reference sequence). The germline V and J ends were trimmed by 6 bases and 0 bases, with 15 bases remaining between them. This CDR3 is built from 15 residues. CDR3 amino acids: CASSRVPQSSYEQYF. CDR3 sequence (DNA): TGTGCCAGCAGCCGGGTTCCCCAAAGCTCCTACGAGCAGTACTTC.

This chain joins TRBV9 and TRBJ2-3; no clear D. Germline CDR1 is SGDLS and CDR2 is YYNGEE. This CDR3 has 14 residues. Trimming shortened V by 6 bases and J by 2 bases, and 13 bases separated the two germline ends. In nucleotides, the CDR3 is TGTGCCAGCACCAATCTTCCCGACACAGATACGCAGTATTTT. The encoded protein is CASTNLPDTDTQYF.

This chain joins TRBV5-4 and TRBJ2-1; TRBD1 matches at 12 bases. V lost 0 bases to trimming and J lost 9 bases; unmatched junction nucleotides: 7. The CDR3 is 16 amino acids. Germline CDR1 is SGHNT and CDR2 is YYREEE (reference sequence). The CDR3 DNA reads TGTGCCAGCAGCTTGGGGGACAGGGGGCGGGGGCTTGAGCAGTTCTTC. The encoded protein is CASSLGDRGRGLEQFF.

The chain combines TRBV15 with TRBJ2-7; no reliable D call. V lost 8 bases, J lost 0 bases, and 14 bases lay in between. Germline CDR1 reads LNHNV; CDR2 reads YYDKDF (reference sequence). CDR3 length: 14 amino acids. The CDR3 DNA is TGTGCCACCCCCCCGGTAAGTCACTCCTACGAGCAGTACTTC. The encoded protein is CATPPVSHSYEQYF.

This chain uses TRBV6-1 with TRBJ2-7, with D unclear. The CDR3 is made up of 12 amino acids. V lost 2 bases and J lost 4, with 6 bases in between. The germline V gene encodes CDR1 MNHNS and CDR2 SASEGT. For the CDR3, the DNA is TGTGCCAGCAGTGAATTTAGATACGAGCAGTACTTC. Residues: CASSEFRYEQYF.

The V and J genes are TRBV7-3 and TRBJ1-1; TRBD1 is a possible D gene (5 bases). The CDR3 covers 14 residues. Between the trimmed V and J ends, which lost 3 bases and 3 bases, there was a span of 11 bases. CDR1 is SGHTA and CDR2 is FQGTGA in the germline V gene. DNA of the CDR3: TGTGCCAGCAGCTTTACCCCGGGGCACACTGAAGCTTTCTTT. As protein: CASSFTPGHTEAFF.

The rearrangement joins TRBV4-3 to TRBJ1-2; no firm D call. Germline loops: CDR1 LGHNA, CDR2 YSLEER. The CDR3 runs 12 residues. V lost 0 bases, J lost 8 bases, and 7 bases lay in between. Here the CDR3 DNA reads TGCGCCAGCAGCCAAGACCCGGGGGGCTACACCTTC. Translated, it gives CASSQDPGGYTF.

CDR3 coding DNA: TGTGCTAGTGGCGAGACAACAACGAAGACGGACGGATATGGCTACACCTTC. Translated: CASGETTTKTDGYGYTF. The rearrangement links TRBV12-5 to TRBJ1-2; D call uncertain. CDR1 is LGHNT and CDR2 is FRNRAP in the germline V gene. CDR3 length: 17 amino acids. Trimming left V 6 bases short and J 5 bases short, with 25 bases between.

There are a few counts of this clone. The chain has TRBV6-5 and TRBJ1-3; 9 positions match TRBD1. Per germline, CDR1 MNHEY and CDR2 SVGAGI. This CDR3 region has 15 residues. V lost 7 bases, J lost 4 bases, and 8 bases stayed unmatched. CDR3 sequence: CASTPGQGKGNTIYF. In DNA, the CDR3 is TGTGCCAGCACTCCGGGACAGGGTAAAGGAAACACCATATATTTT.

The chain employs TRBV7-2 and TRBJ2-7; no reliable D call. CDR3 length: 13 residues. V gave up 4 bases and J gave up 6 bases, with 13 bases separating them. Looked up from germline, CDR1 is SGHTA and CDR2 is FQGNSA. The CDR3 coding sequence is TGTGCCAGCAGCTCAGAACCTAGGGCCGAGCAGTACTTC. Its translation is CASSSEPRAEQYF.

The table lists this clone with a few counts. This chain uses TRBV10-3 with TRBJ2-7; possibly TRBD1 for D (6 bases). Germline V gene data show CDR1 as ENHRY and CDR2 as SYGVKD. V lost 7 bases and J lost 0, with 10 bases in between. This CDR3 spans 13 amino acids. The CDR3 spells CAIMGDNSYEQYF. DNA for the CDR3: TGTGCCATCATGGGGGACAACTCCTACGAGCAGTACTTC.

This chain uses TRBV11-3 with TRBJ1-5; D unclear. Germline V gene data show CDR1 as SGHNT and CDR2 as YENEEA. The CDR3 contains 19 residues. Trimming removed 1 base at V and 5 bases at J, with 24 bases between. As DNA, the CDR3 is TGTGCCAGCAGCTTAGTAATCAAGGGCCAAGGGAAAGGGTATCAGCCCCAGCATTTT. Encoded protein: CASSLVIKGQGKGYQPQHF.

V is TRBV7-6 and J is TRBJ1-3; D is ambiguous. CDR3 length: 15 amino acids. Per germline, CDR1 SGHVS and CDR2 FNYEAQ. V was trimmed by 1 base and J by 0 bases, leaving 7 bases between them. CDR3 in amino acids: CASSLVQGSGNTIYF. The CDR3 DNA follows: TGTGCCAGCAGCTTAGTCCAAGGCTCTGGAAACACCATATATTTT.

The chain has TRBV29-1 and TRBJ2-5, with D possibly matching TRBD1 (6 bases). The V end was cut by 4 bases, the J end by 4 bases, with 16 bases between. The length of the CDR3 is 14 residues. Per germline, CDR1 SQVTM and CDR2 ANQGSEA. The CDR3 here is CSVVPQGSGETQYF. CDR3 nucleotide sequence: TGCAGCGTTGTCCCCCAGGGGTCGGGAGAGACCCAGTACTTC.

V and J are TRBV7-8 and TRBJ1-2; perhaps TRBD1 as D (5 bases). Germline CDR1 is SGHVS and CDR2 is FQNEAQ. The CDR3 consists of 18 residues. Trimming removed 3 bases at V and 2 bases at J, with 22 bases between. CDR3 nucleotides: TGTGCCAGCAGCTTCCTGGACATCGCCCGGCAAATCAACTATGGCTACACCTTC. It translates to CASSFLDIARQINYGYTF.

The chain recombines TRBV6-5 with TRBJ1-2; the match to TRBD1 covers 7 bases. The V gene end was trimmed by 6 bases and the J gene end by 8 bases; junction bases not matched to a gene: 12. The CDR3 contains 14 residues. Germline V gene lookup returns CDR1 MNHEY and CDR2 SVGAGI. The DNA of the CDR3 is TGTGCCAGCAGCCAACCCCGACAGGGCCAGGGCTACACCTTC. It is translated as CASSQPRQGQGYTF.

Remarks on this clone: One end of the junction does not line up with germline, which may come from a read error. CDR3: CARRSVAGGLADTQYF. CDR3 coding DNA: TGTGCCCGCAGGTCCGTAGCGGGGGGGCTAGCGGATACGCAGTATTTT. The V call is TRBV5-5, the J call TRBJ2-3, with TRBD2 identical over 11 bases. This CDR3 spans 16 amino acids. The V gene's germline CDR1 is SGHKS and CDR2 YYEKEE (reference sequence).